This T cell receptor beta chain was captured in a study of beta chain features in type 1 diabetes. General study results and limits: Researchers report that Type 1 diabetes patients had moderately but significantly shorter TCRB CDR3s across all four CD4+ subsets.

CDR1 and CDR2 (germline): SNHLY, FYNNEI. V lost 7 bases and J lost 2, with 11 bases in between. The CDR3 is 13 residues long. Concerning this clone itself: As yet, its antigen is unknown.

Expressed TCRB transcripts were sequenced because the isolated RNA had all been reverse transcribed beforehand. The repertoire was sequenced with immunoSEQ multiplex PCR; TCRdb's copy has only in-frame clones and lacks some. The sample contains under 250,000 clones, roughly 14% of which appear only once. The specimen sequenced was naive CD4+ T cells from blood. This chain joins TRBV2 and TRBJ1-1; D is ambiguous. This sequence originates from a man aged 30-40 years with type 1 diabetes. This CDR3 reads CASMRHTNTEAFF. Written as DNA, the CDR3 is TGTGCCAGCATGAGACACACTAACACTGAAGCTTTCTTT.